This T cell receptor beta chain stems from a study of blood T cell repertoires in COVID-19 (dated by TCRdb to the early 2020s). Context from the whole study: Samples covering the acute and convalescent phases of COVID-19 were provided by collaborators in the United States, Italy and Spain. The prospective study material was composed of cDNA or gDNA derived from T cells, B-cell-depleted T cells, or PBMCs. Deeply sampled blood TCRbeta repertoires from subjects exposed to, actively infected with, or recovered from COVID-19 were included in the dataset. The repertoires were released in a freely available public database meant as a resource for research on the immune response to SARS-CoV-2. Samples came from the ongoing ImmuneRACE study (first 160 participants) plus 1,254 subjects from 6 global collaborators. Sample metadata almost always included a de-identified subject ID, COVID-19 status, age in years and sex. Where available, HLA class I and class II types were obtained from metadata supplied by the sample provider rather than from assay-based typing.

The collaborating institutions used their own protocols to collect whole blood in K2EDTA tubes. For TCRbeta analysis, collaborator samples were shipped as frozen whole blood, as isolated PBMCs, or as DNA extracted from either sample type. As concerns this clone: The antigen it binds to is not known. One junction end disagrees with the germline gene, perhaps due to a read error.

Inclusive of the bounding cysteine and phenylalanine, the CDR3 is 12 residues long. Solely the CDR3 DNA is kept, with 36 bases framed from the first base. The germline V gene (reference sequence) provides CDR1 SGHAT and CDR2 FQDESV. Results the study describes overall, beyond this receptor: The amount of clinical and demographic metadata varied by source and participant and was provided uncurated.

TCRbeta CDR3 regions were amplified from genomic DNA using the immunoSEQ Assay, a bias-controlled multiplex PCR. The authors' analysis ran thus. The number of nucleated cells in each sample was estimated by amplification of reference gene primers within the assay. To quantify the absolute abundance of each unique TCRbeta CDR3 rearrangement, sequence reads were collapsed and filtered. For each sample, productive Simpson clonality was calculated as the square root of Simpson's diversity index across productive rearrangements. TCRdb re-hosts the immuneACCESS table, in-frame sequences only. Its copies lack some clones; in the studies checked, an unresolved V gene accounts for under half of them, and the cause for the rest is not known. That table gives V, J and clone size, and the DNA gave D and trimming. The sample includes approximately 160,000 clones, with around nine tenths observed a single time. The ten largest make up 0.5% to 0.55% of the sample.

Sequencing used peripheral blood. The chain links TRBV11-1 with TRBJ2-7, and 10 bases in between align with TRBD1. The source is a man aged 45-65 years with acute or convalescent COVID-19. The CDR3 region: CASSHRDRGTFF. The sequence in DNA is TGTGCCAGCAGCCACCGGGACAGGGGCACCTTTTTC.